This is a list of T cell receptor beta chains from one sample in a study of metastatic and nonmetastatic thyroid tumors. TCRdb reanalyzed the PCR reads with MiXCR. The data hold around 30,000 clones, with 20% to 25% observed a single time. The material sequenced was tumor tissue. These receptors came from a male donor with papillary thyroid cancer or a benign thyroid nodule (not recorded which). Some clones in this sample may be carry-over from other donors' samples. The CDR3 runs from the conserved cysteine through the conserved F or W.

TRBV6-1	CASSSRQGVSPLHF
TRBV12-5	CASGLTRAPTPNEKLFF
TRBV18	CASSPPEGLMNTEAFF
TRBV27	CASSTVPTALEQYF
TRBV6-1	CASSRSGGYEQYF
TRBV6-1	CASSEMTHGLF
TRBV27	CASKQGSETQYF
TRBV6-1	CASSEGTNEQFF
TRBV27	CASKRSGTSPLEQYF
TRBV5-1	CASSLRTNEKLFF
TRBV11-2	CASSLSGGSGANVLTF
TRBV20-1	CSARDQGRGSLTEAFF
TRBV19	CASSINAKNIQYF
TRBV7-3	CASSLFSGQRAEQYF
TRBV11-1	CASSYNAGHLYEQYF
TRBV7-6	CASSLYDGELFF
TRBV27	CASKGAFSGNTIYF